Sequencing of this T cell receptor beta chain was carried out in a study of high-grade serous ovarian cancer treatment subgroups. The assay was immunoSEQ multiplex PCR, and TCRdb's table has in-frame clones only and misses some. The table lists thousands of clones, about 66% of them singletons, with 14% in the top ten. The table lists this clone with a count of one. Its antigen is still unknown. Tumor samples were taken before definitive surgery or chemotherapy. Study-level results: Tumors within one patient showed repertoire similarity of roughly 0.1 to 0.79. The analyses considered CDR3 and ignored CDR1 and CDR2.

Germline-derived CDR1 and CDR2 are MNHNY and SVGAGI (reference sequence). The V and J ends lost 10 bases and 1 base respectively, with 8 bases between them. The CDR3 covers 12 residues. Sequencing was carried out using tumor tissue. The source of this sequence is a human donor with high-grade serous ovarian cancer. The chain couples TRBV6-6 to TRBJ1-5, with D hard to call. The chain's CDR3 is CATGISNQPQHF. CDR3 DNA sequence: TGTGCCACCGGTATCAGCAATCAGCCCCAGCATTTT.